This T cell receptor beta chain was captured in a study of OX40 agonist ivuxolimab in advanced cancers. If patients had autoimmune disease history or systemic immunosuppression, they were excluded. Researchers took blood at baseline, on cycle 4 day 1, and on cycle 7 day 1. As regards this clone: Its specificity is not known.

Study results and caveats: By week 6 at 0.1 to 3.0 mg/kg, blood CD4+ and CD8+ T cells had expanded clonally. Relative to CD4+, CD8+ T cells held more expanded clones on average.

After removal of 5 bases from V and 2 bases from J, the junction contained 6 bases not matched to a gene. Germline loops: CDR1 LNHDA, CDR2 SQIVND (reference sequence). The CDR3 sequence is 15 residues long. Profiling relied on immunoSEQ multiplex PCR, and the TCRdb table lists in-frame clones only, not all of them. Of under 20,000 clones listed, about two thirds are singletons. The sequences come from CD4+ or CD8+ T cells sorted from blood, collected in a trial of the OX40 agonist ivuxolimab. The sequence was collected from an adult with an advanced solid tumor such as melanoma, head and neck, liver or kidney cancer. The chain joins TRBV19 to TRBJ2-3; 8 bases match TRBD1. The CDR3 nucleotides are TGTGCCAGTAGTCAGGGGGCCGGCGACACAGATACGCAGTATTTT. It translates to CASSQGAGDTDTQYF.